The 21 T cell receptor beta chains below come from one sample, sequenced in a study of T cell clonality in common variable immunodeficiency. TCRdb's table, derived via immunoSEQ multiplex PCR, lists solely in-frame clones and lacks some. The table lists about 52,000 clones, no singletons, with about 1.7% in the top ten. The sample taken for sequencing was peripheral blood mononuclear cells. The receptors come from a person between 18 and 75 years old in good health.

Many counts were recorded for this clone. Sequencing ends 3 residues short of the CDR3 end; the germline J gene provides the rest. The V and J genes are TRBV20-1 and TRBJ2-4; 7 bases are a match to TRBD2. The CDR3 consists of 13 residues. In germline, CDR1 is DFQATT, CDR2 SNEGSKA (reference sequence). CDR3 DNA, as far as it was read: TGCAGCGCCCCGCGGGAGACCGGAAACATT. It encodes CSAPRETGNI. The complete CDR3 reads CSAPRETGNIQYF.

The sample holds many counts of this clone. This CDR3 is CASSRGFYNEQFF. Incomplete CDR3 DNA: TGTGCCAGCAGCAGGGGGTTCTACAATGAG. The chain carries TRBV6-2 or TRBV6-3 and TRBJ2-1; 7 nucleotides align to TRBD1. The DNA ends 3 residues before the CDR3 does, and the rest of the CDR3 is filled in from the germline J gene. Per the germline V gene, CDR1 is MNHEY and CDR2 is SVGEGT. V trimming: 6 bases; J trimming: 3 bases; junction bases outside the gene matches: 2. This CDR3 has 13 residues.

Notes on this clone: The sequence runs out 3 residues before the end of the CDR3; the remainder is reconstructed from the germline J gene. The chain uses TRBV7-9 and TRBJ2-5; TRBD2 agrees at 13 bases. The V segment lost 5 bases and the J segment 5 bases; nucleotides outside the gene matches: 2. This CDR3 has 14 amino acids. Germline lookup yields CDR1 SEHNR and CDR2 FQNEAQ (reference sequence). Partial CDR3 DNA: TGTGCCAGCAGCGTGGGACTAGCGGGGGAGACC. Its protein product is CASSVGLAGET. The full CDR3 reads CASSVGLAGETQYF.

In this sample, this clone turned up many times. The read terminates 3 residues ahead of where the CDR3 ends, so the germline J gene completes it. The chain has TRBV6-2 or TRBV6-3 and TRBJ1-2; tentatively, D is TRBD1 (6 bases). The germline CDR1 and CDR2 sequences are MNHEY and SVGEGT. V was trimmed by 6 bases and J by 6 bases, leaving 20 bases between them. The CDR3 totals 15 residues. CDR3 region: CASREQGGEGDGYTF. Partial CDR3 DNA: TGTGCCAGCAGGGAACAGGGTGGCGAGGGAGATGGC.

This clone has at least ten counts. The read gets to within 3 residues of the CDR3 end, and the germline J gene fills in the rest. The V and J genes are TRBV6-1 and TRBJ1-2, with 8 bases aligning to TRBD1. Germline V CDR1 and CDR2: MNHNS, SASEGT. The CDR3 has 16 residues. The ends lost 4 bases at V and 3 bases at J; junction bases unmatched: 10. The sequenced part of the CDR3 DNA is TGTGCCAGCAGTGCTACTGCAGGGGGCGGGTACTATGGC. This encodes CASSATAGGGYYG. The full CDR3 sequence reads CASSATAGGGYYGYTF.

The table lists this clone with many counts. Coverage ceases 3 residues before the CDR3 finishes, and the germline J gene fills in the end. This sequence joins TRBV5-8 and TRBJ2-7; no clear D. The CDR3 extends over 14 amino acids. The V and J ends lost 0 bases and 6 bases respectively, with 13 bases between them. CDR1 and CDR2 (germline): SGHTS, YDEGEE. The CDR3 loop is CASSLGAPPGEQYF. CDR3 DNA, as far as it was read: TGTGCCAGCAGCTTGGGTGCGCCTCCCGGCGAG. Full variable domain (missing parts from reference TRBV5-8 and TRBJ2-7): EAGVTQSPTHLIKTRGQQATLRCSPISGHTSVYWYQQALGLGLQFLLWYDEGEERNRGNFPPRFSGRQFPNYSSELNVNALELEDSALYLCASSLGAPPGEQYFGPGTRLTVT.

As for this clone: The sequenced fragment ends 3 residues before the CDR3 boundary, so the rest is inferred from the germline J gene. This chain links TRBV5-1 with TRBJ2-3; a weak D match, TRBD2 (5 bases). The CDR3 is made up of 19 amino acids. CDR1 and CDR2 from the germline V gene are SGHRS and YFSETQ. CDR3 bases read: TGCGCCAGCAGCTTGGGTCCGGGGAAACAAAGTCATAGCAATCAGCCG. As protein: CASSLGPGKQSHSNQP. The full CDR3 sequence reads CASSLGPGKQSHSNQPQYF.

This clone was detected many times. The read comes to an end 3 residues before the CDR3 does, leaving the germline J gene to fill in the end. This sequence joins TRBV7-9 and TRBJ1-1; no firm D call. This CDR3 contains 14 residues. The germline V gene encodes CDR1 SEHNR and CDR2 FQNEAQ (reference sequence). The V end lost 2 bases, the J end lost 6 bases, and 13 bases lay between the germline ends. The CDR3 sequence: CASSLPERSAEAFF. Partial CDR3 DNA: TGTGCCAGCAGCTTACCTGAAAGGAGCGCTGAA.

This clone was observed at least ten times. The CDR3 extends 3 residues past the end of the read, so its final part is completed from the germline J gene. This chain joins TRBV19 and TRBJ2-5; TRBD2 matches 7 bases. V lost 3 bases to trimming and J lost 5 bases; unmatched junction nucleotides: 12. The CDR3 sequence is 16 residues long. CDR1 is LNHDA and CDR2 is SQIVND in the germline V gene (reference sequence). This CDR3 is CASSMKRGLVSETQYF. Incomplete CDR3 DNA: TGTGCCAGTAGTATGAAGCGGGGTCTAGTATCGGAGACC.

Sample share makes this clone medium-sized. The read ends 3 residues shy of where the CDR3 ends; the end is completed using the germline J gene. The V gene is TRBV10-3, the J gene TRBJ2-1, with D perhaps matching TRBD1 or TRBD2 (5 bases each). Trimming took off 9 bases at V and 6 bases at J, with 24 bases between the two ends. Germline-derived CDR1 and CDR2 are ENHRY and SYGVKD. This CDR3 has 16 amino acids. The chain's CDR3 is CAMPREGVRTSNEQFF. The sequenced part of the CDR3 DNA is TGTGCCATGCCCCGGGAAGGGGTCCGCACCAGCAATGAG.

This clone was recorded at least ten times. The CDR3 end lies 3 residues beyond the end of the read and is filled in from the germline J gene. This sequence joins TRBV7-8 and TRBJ1-1, with D unresolved. Germline values: CDR1 SGHVS, CDR2 FQNEAQ. With 1 base removed from V and 1 base from J, the gap between germline ends came to 4 bases. This CDR3 comprises 13 residues. This CDR3 is CASSLDTNTEAFF. The part of the CDR3 DNA that was read is TGTGCCAGCAGCTTAGACACGAACACTGAA.

In this sample, this clone turned up many times. Partial CDR3 DNA: TGCAGTGCTAGAGACTACACATCGGGGGAAGGACCCGACACAGATACG. This codes for CSARDYTSGEGPDTDT. The entire CDR3 protein reads CSARDYTSGEGPDTDTQYF. V usage is TRBV20-1 and J usage is TRBJ2-3; D is possibly TRBD2 (6 bases). With the read ending 3 residues before the CDR3 end, the germline J gene is used to fill in that end. Trimming removed 0 bases at V and 2 bases at J, with 24 bases between. Germline CDR1 and CDR2: DFQATT and SNEGSKA (reference sequence). The CDR3 totals 19 residues.

This clone has at least ten counts. Read data end 3 residues before the CDR3 end; the end is taken from the germline J gene. The V and J genes are TRBV20-1 and TRBJ2-1; 9 nucleotides align to TRBD2. The CDR3 contains 15 residues. V dropped 6 bases and J dropped 0; count of bases not matched to a gene: 6. The germline V gene has CDR1 DFQATT and CDR2 SNEGSKA (reference sequence). CDR3 in amino acids: CSAGTSRSSYNEQFF. Partial CDR3 DNA: TGCAGTGCAGGGACTAGCAGAAGCTCCTACAATGAG.

This clone has at least ten counts. The DNA ends 3 residues before the CDR3 does, and the rest of the CDR3 is filled in from the germline J gene. The genes are TRBV6-2 or TRBV6-3 and TRBJ2-2, with D uncertain. This CDR3 is built from 12 residues. The V end was cut by 4 bases, the J end by 8 bases, with 8 bases between. Germline values: CDR1 MNHEY, CDR2 SVGEGT. This chain's CDR3 is CASSSQLGELFF. The sequenced CDR3 bases are TGTGCCAGCAGTTCACAGCTTGGGGAG.

This clone was seen at least ten times. The CDR3 end is not reached by the read, which stops 3 residues before it; the germline J gene fills it in. This chain links TRBV6-2 or TRBV6-3 with TRBJ1-2, with TRBD1 identical over 9 bases. The V and J ends lost 5 bases and 6 bases, in that order; junction bases with no gene match: 7. There are 14 residues in the CDR3. From germline, CDR1 is MNHEY and CDR2 SVGEGT. Here the CDR3 reads CASSRLRTGDGYTF. Partial CDR3 DNA: TGTGCCAGCAGTCGCCTAAGGACAGGGGATGGC.

This clone was observed at least ten times. Germline is not matched at one junction end, which may reflect a read error. The read halts 3 residues ahead of the CDR3 end, with the missing end drawn from the germline J gene. The V and J genes are TRBV4-2 and TRBJ1-3; possibly TRBD1 for D (5 bases). Per the germline V gene, CDR1 is LGHNA and CDR2 is YNFKEQ. This CDR3 comprises 16 residues. The CDR3 is CASSQERGLSGNTIYF. The CDR3 bases that were read are TGCGCCAGCAGCCAAGAGAGGGGCCTCTCTGGAAACACC.

This clone was picked up many times. The CDR3 is cut off 3 residues early in the read; its end comes from the germline J gene. The V call is TRBV20-1, the J call TRBJ1-2; D is unclear. Trimming pared 6 bases from V and 2 bases from J, leaving 10 bases between. Germline V lookup: CDR1 DFQATT, CDR2 SNEGSKA (reference sequence). This CDR3 spans 12 amino acids. The CDR3 sequence: CSAQDRNYGYTF. CDR3 DNA (partial): TGCAGTGCCCAGGATAGGAACTATGGC.

This clone has just a few counts. The read terminates 3 residues ahead of where the CDR3 ends, so the germline J gene completes it. The J gene is TRBJ1-3, the V gene TRBV7-9, with 7 nucleotides matching TRBD1. From germline, CDR1 is SEHNR and CDR2 FQNEAQ (reference sequence). The CDR3 length is 14 residues. V was pared by 7 bases and J by 1 base, with 4 bases of the junction left unmatched. The CDR3 here is CASTNRGSGNTIYF. The sequenced CDR3 bases are TGTGCCAGCACCAACAGGGGTTCTGGAAACACC.

For this clone: The read terminates 3 residues before the CDR3 end, so the remaining end is supplied by the germline J gene. This chain joins TRBV10-3 and TRBJ2-7; a possible D gene is TRBD1 (6 bases). Germline CDR1 reads ENHRY; CDR2 reads SYGVKD. This CDR3 is built from 12 residues. Trimming shortened V by 7 bases and J by 4 bases, and 11 bases separated the two germline ends. The CDR3 here is CAIKGQSYEQYF. CDR3 bases read: TGTGCCATCAAAGGACAGTCTTACGAG.

In regard to this clone: The read finishes 3 residues shy of the CDR3 end, and the germline J gene is used to complete it. The gene calls are TRBV18 and TRBJ1-1; D unresolved. The germline gives CDR1 KGHSH, CDR2 LQKENI. This CDR3 region has 13 residues. Trimming shortened V by 6 bases and J by 6 bases, and 14 bases separated the two germline ends. CDR3 DNA (partial): TGTGCCAGCTCGCCAGTGTGGCAGGCTGAA. Translation: CASSPVWQAE. The full CDR3 sequence reads CASSPVWQAEAFF.

This clone was picked up many times. The read terminates 3 residues before the CDR3 end, so the remaining end is supplied by the germline J gene. V usage is TRBV13 and J usage is TRBJ2-5, with D perhaps matching TRBD2 (6 bases). The ends were cut back, 0 bases at V and 1 base at J, with 15 bases in the middle. The CDR3 consists of 17 residues. Germline V gene lookup returns CDR1 PRHDT and CDR2 FYEKMQ (reference sequence). The CDR3 spells CASSLGMAGKGQETQYF. CDR3 bases read: TGTGCCAGCAGCTTAGGAATGGCGGGGAAAGGCCAAGAGACC. The full variable domain, completed using reference TRBV13 and TRBJ2-5, is AAGVIQSPRHLIKEKRETATLKCYPIPRHDTVYWYQQGPGQDPQFLISFYEKMQSDKGSIPDRFSAQQFSDYHSELNMSSLELGDSALYFCASSLGMAGKGQETQYFGPGTRLLVL.